The source of this TCR beta chain is a study of blood T cell repertoires in COVID-19. About the research overall: Donors in the United States, Italy and Spain gave samples during acute or convalescent COVID-19.

The method was immunoSEQ multiplex PCR; TCRdb's version includes in-frame clones alone and lacks a portion of them. The sample has about 140,000 clones, roughly four fifths seen once. V trimming: 11 bases; J trimming: 4 bases; junction bases outside the gene matches: 10. This CDR3 is built from 13 residues. The germline gives CDR1 MDHEN, CDR2 SYDVKM. V and J are TRBV28 and TRBJ1-1; the match to TRBD1 covers 7 bases. The receptor comes from a woman aged 80 or over with acute or convalescent COVID-19. Sequences were obtained from peripheral blood. CDR3 DNA sequence: TGTGCCGGTCAGGGGGTAACGGGCACTGAAGCTTTCTTT. Protein: CAGQGVTGTEAFF. The full variable domain, its missing parts supplied by reference TRBV28 and TRBJ1-1, is DVKVTQSSRYLVKRTGEKVFLECVQDMDHENMFWYRQDPGLGLRLIYFSYDVKMKEKGDIPEGYSVSREKKERFSLILESASTNQTSMYLCAGQGVTGTEAFFGQGTRLTVV.